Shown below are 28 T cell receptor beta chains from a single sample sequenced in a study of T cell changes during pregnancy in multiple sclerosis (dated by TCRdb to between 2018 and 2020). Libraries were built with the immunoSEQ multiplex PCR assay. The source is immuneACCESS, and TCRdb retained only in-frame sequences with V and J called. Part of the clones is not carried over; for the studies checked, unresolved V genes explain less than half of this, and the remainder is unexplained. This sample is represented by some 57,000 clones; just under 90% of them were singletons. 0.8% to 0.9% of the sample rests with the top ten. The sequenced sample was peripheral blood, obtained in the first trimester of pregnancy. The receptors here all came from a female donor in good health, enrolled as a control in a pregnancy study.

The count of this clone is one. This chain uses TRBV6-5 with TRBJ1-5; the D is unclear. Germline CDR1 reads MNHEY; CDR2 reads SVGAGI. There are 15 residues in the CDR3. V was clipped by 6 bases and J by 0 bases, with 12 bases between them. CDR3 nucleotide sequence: TGTGCCAGCAGGAGATCTAAGTTTAGCAATCAGCCCCAGCATTTT. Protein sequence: CASRRSKFSNQPQHF.

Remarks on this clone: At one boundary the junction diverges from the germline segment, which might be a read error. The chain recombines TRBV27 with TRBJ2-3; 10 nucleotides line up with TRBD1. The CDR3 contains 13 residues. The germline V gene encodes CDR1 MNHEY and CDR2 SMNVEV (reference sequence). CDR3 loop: CASSLKPTGGLDF. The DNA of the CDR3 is TGTGCCAGCAGTTTAAAGCCGACAGGGGGCCTGGATTTT.

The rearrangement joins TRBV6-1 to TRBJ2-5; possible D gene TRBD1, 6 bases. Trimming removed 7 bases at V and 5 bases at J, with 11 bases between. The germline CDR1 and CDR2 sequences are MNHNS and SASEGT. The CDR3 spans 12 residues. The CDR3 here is CASIDRRETQYF. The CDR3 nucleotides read TGTGCCAGCATAGACAGGAGGGAGACCCAGTACTTC.

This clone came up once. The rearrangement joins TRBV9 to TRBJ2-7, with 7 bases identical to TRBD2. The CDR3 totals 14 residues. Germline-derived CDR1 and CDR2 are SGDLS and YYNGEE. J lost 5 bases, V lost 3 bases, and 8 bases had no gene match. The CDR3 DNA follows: TGTGCCAGCAGCGGGCGGGGGTCACGTCACGAGCAGTACTTC. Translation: CASSGRGSRHEQYF.

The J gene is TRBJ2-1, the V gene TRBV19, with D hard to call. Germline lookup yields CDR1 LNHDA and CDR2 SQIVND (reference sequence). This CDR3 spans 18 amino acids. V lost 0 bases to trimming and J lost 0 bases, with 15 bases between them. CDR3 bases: TGTGCCAGTAGTATAGATATTTGGAGTTCGAGCTCCTACAATGAGCAGTTCTTC. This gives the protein CASSIDIWSSSSYNEQFF. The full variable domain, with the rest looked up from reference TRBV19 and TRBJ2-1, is DGGITQSPKYLFRKEGQNVTLSCEQNLNHDAMYWYRQDPGQGLRLIYYSQIVNDFQKGDIAEGYSVSREKKESFPLTVTSAQKNPTAFYLCASSIDIWSSSSYNEQFFGPGTRLTVL.

As DNA, the CDR3 is TGTGCCAGTAGTATGCAGGTCGGAAGCACAGATACGCAGTATTTT. Its translation: CASSMQVGSTDTQYF. The chain carries TRBV19 and TRBJ2-3; D uncertain. Per germline, CDR1 LNHDA and CDR2 SQIVND (reference sequence). The CDR3 consists of 15 residues. V gave up 3 bases and J gave up 0 bases, with 10 bases separating them.

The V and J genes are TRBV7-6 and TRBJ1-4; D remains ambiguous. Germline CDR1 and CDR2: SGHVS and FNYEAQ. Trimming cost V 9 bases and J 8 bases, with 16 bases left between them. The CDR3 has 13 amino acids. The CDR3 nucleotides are TGTGCCAGTAATGCGGGTTTAGGAGAAAAACTGTTTTTT. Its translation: CASNAGLGEKLFF.

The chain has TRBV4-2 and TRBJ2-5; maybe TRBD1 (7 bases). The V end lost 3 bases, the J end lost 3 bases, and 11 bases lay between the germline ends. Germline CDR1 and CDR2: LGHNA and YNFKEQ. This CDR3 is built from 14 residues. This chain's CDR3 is CASSQGGTEETQYF. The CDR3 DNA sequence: TGTGCCAGCAGCCAGGGCGGGACAGAAGAGACCCAGTACTTC.

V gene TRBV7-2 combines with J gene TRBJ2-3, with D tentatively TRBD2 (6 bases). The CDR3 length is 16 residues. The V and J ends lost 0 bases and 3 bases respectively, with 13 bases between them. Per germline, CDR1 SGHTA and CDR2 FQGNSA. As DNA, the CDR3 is TGTGCCAGCAGCTTAGCGTTGGAGGGATGGACAGATACGCAGTATTTT. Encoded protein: CASSLALEGWTDTQYF.

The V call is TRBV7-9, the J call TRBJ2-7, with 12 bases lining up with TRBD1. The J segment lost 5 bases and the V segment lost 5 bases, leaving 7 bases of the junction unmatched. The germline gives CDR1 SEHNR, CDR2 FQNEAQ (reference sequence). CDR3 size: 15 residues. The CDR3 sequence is CASSVTGTGGHEQYF. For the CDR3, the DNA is TGTGCCAGCAGCGTAACCGGGACAGGGGGCCACGAGCAGTACTTC.

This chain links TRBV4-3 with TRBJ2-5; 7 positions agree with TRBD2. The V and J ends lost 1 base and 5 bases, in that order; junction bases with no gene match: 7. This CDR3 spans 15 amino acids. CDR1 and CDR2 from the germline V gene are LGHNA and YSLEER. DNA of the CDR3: TGCGCCAGCAGCCAAGCGCGACTAGCTGGGGAGACCCAGTACTTC. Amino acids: CASSQARLAGETQYF.

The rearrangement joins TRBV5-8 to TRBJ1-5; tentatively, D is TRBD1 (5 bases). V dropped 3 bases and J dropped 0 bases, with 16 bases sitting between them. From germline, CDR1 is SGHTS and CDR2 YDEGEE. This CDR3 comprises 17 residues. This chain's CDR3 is CASSSGGGSYSNQPQHF. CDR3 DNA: TGTGCCAGCAGCTCGGGGGGGGGAAGTTATAGCAATCAGCCCCAGCATTTT.

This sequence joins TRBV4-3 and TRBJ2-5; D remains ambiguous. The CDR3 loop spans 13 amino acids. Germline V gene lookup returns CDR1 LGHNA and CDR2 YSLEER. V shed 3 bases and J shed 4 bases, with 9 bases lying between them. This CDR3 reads CASSQGPVETQYF. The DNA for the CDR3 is TGCGCCAGCAGCCAGGGCCCCGTAGAGACCCAGTACTTC.

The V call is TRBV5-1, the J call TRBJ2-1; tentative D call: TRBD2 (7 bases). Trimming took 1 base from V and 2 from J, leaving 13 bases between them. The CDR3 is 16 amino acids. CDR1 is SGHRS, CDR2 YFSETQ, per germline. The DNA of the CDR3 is TGCGCCAGCAGCTTGAACGCGGGGGCCGCCTACAATGAGCAGTTCTTC. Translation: CASSLNAGAAYNEQFF.

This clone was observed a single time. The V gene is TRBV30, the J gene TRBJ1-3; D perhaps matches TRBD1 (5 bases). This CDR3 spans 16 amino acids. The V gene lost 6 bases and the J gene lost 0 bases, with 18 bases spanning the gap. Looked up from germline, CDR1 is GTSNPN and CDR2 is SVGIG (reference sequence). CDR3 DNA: TGTGCCTGTTCTCAGGGAGGGGTGGGCTCTGGAAACACCATATATTTT. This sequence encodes CACSQGGVGSGNTIYF.

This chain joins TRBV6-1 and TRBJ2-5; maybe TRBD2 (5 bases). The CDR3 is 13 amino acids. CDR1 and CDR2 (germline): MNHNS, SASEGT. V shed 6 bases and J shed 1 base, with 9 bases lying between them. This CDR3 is CASRRGFQETQYF. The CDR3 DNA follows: TGTGCCAGCAGAAGAGGGTTCCAAGAGACCCAGTACTTC.

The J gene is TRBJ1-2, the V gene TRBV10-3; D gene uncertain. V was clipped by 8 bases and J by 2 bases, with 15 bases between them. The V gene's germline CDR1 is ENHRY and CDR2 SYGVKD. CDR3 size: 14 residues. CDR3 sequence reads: CAILPGRQNYGYTF. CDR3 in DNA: TGTGCCATCCTACCCGGCAGACAAAACTATGGCTACACCTTC.

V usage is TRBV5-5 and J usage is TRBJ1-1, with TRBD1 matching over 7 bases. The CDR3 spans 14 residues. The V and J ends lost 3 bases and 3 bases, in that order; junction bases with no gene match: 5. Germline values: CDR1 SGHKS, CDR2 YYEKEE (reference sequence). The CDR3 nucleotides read TGTGCCAGCAGCTCGGACCAGGGGGACACTGAAGCTTTCTTT. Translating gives CASSSDQGDTEAFF.

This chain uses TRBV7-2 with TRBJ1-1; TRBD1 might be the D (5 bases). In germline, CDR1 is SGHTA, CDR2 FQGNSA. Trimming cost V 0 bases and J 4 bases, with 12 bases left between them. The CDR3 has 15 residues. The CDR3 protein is CASSLAGLGGTEAFF. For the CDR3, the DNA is TGTGCCAGCAGCTTAGCGGGGCTCGGGGGCACTGAAGCTTTCTTT. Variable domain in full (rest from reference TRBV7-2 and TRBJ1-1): GAGVSQSPSNKVTEKGKDVELRCDPISGHTALYWYRQSLGQGLEFLIYFQGNSAPDKSGLPSDRFSAERTGGSVSTLTIQRTQQEDSAVYLCASSLAGLGGTEAFFGQGTRLTVV.

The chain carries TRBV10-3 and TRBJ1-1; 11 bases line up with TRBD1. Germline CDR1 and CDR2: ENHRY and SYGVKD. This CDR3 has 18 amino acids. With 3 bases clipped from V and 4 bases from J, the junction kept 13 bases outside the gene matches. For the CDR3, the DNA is TGTGCCATCAGTGACCCGGACAGGGGGCCGGGGGTGGGCACTGAAGCTTTCTTT. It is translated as CAISDPDRGPGVGTEAFF.

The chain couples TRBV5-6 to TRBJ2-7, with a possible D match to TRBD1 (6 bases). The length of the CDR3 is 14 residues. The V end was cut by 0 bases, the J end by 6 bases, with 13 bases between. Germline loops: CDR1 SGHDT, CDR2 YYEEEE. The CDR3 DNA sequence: TGTGCCAGCAGCTTGGCAGGGGCCCCCGGCGAGCAGTACTTC. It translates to CASSLAGAPGEQYF.

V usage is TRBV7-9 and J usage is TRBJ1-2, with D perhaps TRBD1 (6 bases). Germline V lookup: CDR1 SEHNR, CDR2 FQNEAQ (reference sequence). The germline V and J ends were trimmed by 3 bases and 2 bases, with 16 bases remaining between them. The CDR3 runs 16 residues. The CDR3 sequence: CASSLGGQGQNYGYTF. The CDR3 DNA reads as TGTGCCAGCAGCTTGGGAGGGCAGGGACAAAACTATGGCTACACCTTC.

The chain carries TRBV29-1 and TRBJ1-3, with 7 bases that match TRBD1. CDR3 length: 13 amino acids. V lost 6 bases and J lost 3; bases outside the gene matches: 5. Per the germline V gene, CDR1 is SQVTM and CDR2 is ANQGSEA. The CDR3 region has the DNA TGCAGCGTCCACCAGGGGGGTGGAAACACCATATATTTT. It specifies CSVHQGGGNTIYF.

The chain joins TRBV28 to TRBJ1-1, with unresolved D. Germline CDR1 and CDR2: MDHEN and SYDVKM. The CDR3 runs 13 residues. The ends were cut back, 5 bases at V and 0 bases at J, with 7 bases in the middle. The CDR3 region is CASSGQMNTEAFF. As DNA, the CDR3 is TGTGCCAGCAGTGGGCAGATGAACACTGAAGCTTTCTTT.

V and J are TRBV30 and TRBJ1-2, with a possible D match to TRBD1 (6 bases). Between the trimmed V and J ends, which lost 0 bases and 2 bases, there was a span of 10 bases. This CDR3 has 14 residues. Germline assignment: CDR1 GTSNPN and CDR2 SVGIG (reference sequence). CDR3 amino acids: CAWSVTGLNYGYTF. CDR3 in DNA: TGTGCCTGGAGTGTAACAGGGCTAAACTATGGCTACACCTTC.

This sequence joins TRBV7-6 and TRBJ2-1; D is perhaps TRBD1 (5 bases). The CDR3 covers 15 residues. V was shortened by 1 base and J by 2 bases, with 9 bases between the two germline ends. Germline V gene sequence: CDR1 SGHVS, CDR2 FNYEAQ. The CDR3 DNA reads TGTGCCAGCAGCTTAGGGACAACACCCTACAATGAGCAGTTCTTC. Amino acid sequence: CASSLGTTPYNEQFF.

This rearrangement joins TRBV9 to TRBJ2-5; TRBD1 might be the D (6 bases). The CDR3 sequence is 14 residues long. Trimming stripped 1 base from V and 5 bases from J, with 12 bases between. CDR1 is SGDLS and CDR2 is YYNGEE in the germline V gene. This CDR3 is CASSVRGYGETQYF. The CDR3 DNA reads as TGTGCCAGCAGCGTAAGGGGGTATGGGGAGACCCAGTACTTC.

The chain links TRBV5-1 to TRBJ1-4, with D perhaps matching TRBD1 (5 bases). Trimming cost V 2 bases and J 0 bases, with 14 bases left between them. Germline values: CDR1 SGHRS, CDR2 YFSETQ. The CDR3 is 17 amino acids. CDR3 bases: TGCGCCAGCAGCTTTTCGACAGATCAAACAACTAATGAAAAACTGTTTTTT. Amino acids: CASSFSTDQTTNEKLFF.